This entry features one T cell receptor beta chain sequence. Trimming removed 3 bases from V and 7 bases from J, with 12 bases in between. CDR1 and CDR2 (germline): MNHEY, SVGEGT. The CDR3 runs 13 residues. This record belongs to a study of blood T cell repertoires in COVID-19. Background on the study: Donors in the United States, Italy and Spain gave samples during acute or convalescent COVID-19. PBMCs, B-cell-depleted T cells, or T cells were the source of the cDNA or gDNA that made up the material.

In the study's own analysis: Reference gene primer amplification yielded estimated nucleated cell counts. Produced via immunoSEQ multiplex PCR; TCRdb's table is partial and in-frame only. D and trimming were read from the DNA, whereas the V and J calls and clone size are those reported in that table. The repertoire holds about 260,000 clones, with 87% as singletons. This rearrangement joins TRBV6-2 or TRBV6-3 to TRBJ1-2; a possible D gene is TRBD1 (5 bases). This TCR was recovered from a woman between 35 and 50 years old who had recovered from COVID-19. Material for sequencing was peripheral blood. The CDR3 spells CASSYGAGSGYTF. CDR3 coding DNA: TGTGCCAGCAGTTATGGGGCAGGTTCTGGCTACACCTTC.